This TCR beta chain was found in a study of shared clonotypes between healthy human individuals (dated by TCRdb to 2018 to 2020). Study-wide context: A couple of women and three men aged 18 to 49 years were included in the cohort. Per donor, three plates each were used for CD4 naive and CD4 memory, two for CD8 naive, and one for CD8 memory. Blood TCR repertoires of four to six healthy adults were deeply sequenced to estimate repertoire size and the extent of clonotype sharing between individuals. Different laboratories and diverse techniques were used to prepare libraries and sequence TCR repertoires, to increase sequencing depth and limit assay-specific biases. Each donor's leukapheresis produced roughly between about 0.8 and 10 billion PBMCs.

Healthy HIV-negative adults with no recently reported acute infections or vaccinations were included as donors. All donors were Caucasian adults living in Nashville, Tennessee, USA. Magnetic negative selection was used to enrich CD4+ T cells, after which naive cells were positively selected on CD45RA and the negative fraction became the memory subset. Blood was collected by leukapheresis, and PBMCs were isolated by Ficoll-Histopaque density gradient centrifugation and then cryopreserved in liquid nitrogen vapor phase. Analytical flow cytometry was used to check the purity and quantity of every magnetically sorted T cell population. Genomic DNA was isolated from every sorted fraction and measured by UV absorbance on a Nanodrop 2000c. TCR CDR3 regions were amplified from genomic DNA by multiplex PCR using the deep immunoSEQ assay. For each cell subset, the extracted genomic DNA was distributed evenly across all wells of several immunoSEQ 96-well plates, and each plate served as one replicate. For sorted subsets, around 0.2 ug of genomic DNA, equivalent to some 33,000 T cell genomes, went into each replicate PCR. Purified libraries were quantified with a Qubit 3.0 fluorometer, sized on a Bioanalyzer 2100, and re-quantified with the KAPA Library Quantification kit. Every immunoSEQ 96-well plate was sequenced on a separate single-read 150-cycle Illumina NextSeq 550 flow cell. On the study's bioinformatics: Because only junctional sequences without quality scores were contained in the immunoSEQ output, filtering matching that applied to full-length reads could not be performed. Sequences were annotated with PyIR, a Python wrapper for IgBLAST v1.9, using IMGT germline references to assign V/J genes and CDR3. Reads were filtered out if the reads had weak V/J assignments (E-value above 1e-6), no CDR3, stop codons, out-of-frame junctions, or ambiguous translated residues. A V3J clonotype was defined by an identical inferred V gene, J gene, and CDR3 amino acid sequence. To compute the percentage overlap between repertoires, the number of shared unique clonotypes was divided by the size of the smaller repertoire. Three approaches were used to assess repertoire richness: RTK rarefaction, the Chao1 estimator, and Recon v2.1 estimates of unobserved clonotypes. Generation probabilities were computed with OLGA for all TCRbeta clonotypes obtained by the gDNA method from four donors. Imported from immuneACCESS, the table was reduced by TCRdb to in-frame sequences with V and J called. These copies leave out some clones; in studies compared against another copy, an unresolved V gene accounts for under half, and the cause of the remainder is not known. Clone size and V and J calls were adopted from that table, with D and trimming inferred from the DNA. The table for this sample lists about 1.5 million clones; about 98% of them were counted only once. Of the sample, 0.4% to 0.45% is held by the ten largest clones.

Study-wide findings and limitations: Rarefaction of sorted-subset datasets indicated incomplete sequencing despite the large sequencing depth. Naive subsets generally had larger estimated clonotype richness than memory subsets did. Because the study included a small number of donors, the genetic and exposure-history diversity represented was limited. Compared with non-shared clonotypes, the clonotypes found in all four sorted-subset donors had higher generation probabilities. Sharing across four donors was observed for roughly 5.4% of naive CD4, 3% to 3.5% of naive CD8, roughly 2.4% of memory CD4, and about 0.39% of memory CD8 clonotypes. Pairwise subsampling led to the expectation that sequencing depth would affect the degree of clonotype sharing among donors. Sampling was restricted to blood, and TCR repertoires in tissues likely differ from the TCR repertoires found in blood.

About this clone itself: Its binding antigen is unknown. No base qualities exist here, and no much larger clone lies one base off it.

The receptor was derived from a man aged 25-40 years in good health. What was sequenced was naive CD4+ T cells sorted from blood. This sample's cell subset or site label indicates: CD45RA+ positively selected.

The DNA sequence is TGTGCCAGCAAAAACTCCGGGACAGGGCTCTACGAGCAGTACTTC. Its protein product is CASKNSGTGLYEQYF. This chain is built from TRBV27 and TRBJ2-7, with TRBD1 identical over 9 junction bases. From the cysteine through the phenylalanine, the CDR3 covers 15 amino acids. Here the CDR3 DNA is all that survives: 45 bases in frame from base 1. The V end gives up 7 bases and the J end 3 bases, leaving 10 bases in the junction not matched to a gene. CDR1 and CDR2 were assigned from the germline V gene (reference sequence) as MNHEY and SMNVEV.